This T cell receptor (beta chain) is drawn from a study of T cells after yellow fever vaccination. Study-level findings and limits: A secondary response was less intense yet reached its peak sooner, at day 5 versus 15.

This clonotype appeared many times. Its antigen is as yet unknown. The CDR3 is 14 amino acids. CDR1 is SGHTA, CDR2 FQGNSA, per germline. Trimming took 1 base from V and 6 from J, leaving 12 bases between them. UMIs were added to TCR cDNA along with a universal primer site when it was made by 5'RACE template switching. TCRdb re-derived calls from the 5' RACE reads in MiXCR, one entry per CDR3 protein. The table has 500,000 to 650,000 distinct CDR3 sequences, roughly 12% seen once. This sequence originates from a man between 25 and 39 years old who received the YFV17D yellow fever vaccine. This chain connects TRBV7-2 to TRBJ1-1, with a possible D match to TRBD1 (5 bases). Sequences were derived from PBMCs, sampled on the day of the yellow fever booster vaccination. The CDR3 is CASSLGGSRAEAFF. The CDR3, as DNA: TGTGCCAGCAGCTTAGGGGGGTCCAGGGCTGAAGCTTTCTTT.